The 10 T cell receptor beta chains below all came from one sample that was sequenced in a study of blood T cell repertoires in COVID-19. Sequencing used immunoSEQ multiplex PCR; TCRdb keeps in-frame clones, though not all of them. The sample contains some 130,000 clones, roughly 90% of which appear only once. The sample was peripheral blood. The receptor source for this set is a man aged 55 to 69 with COVID-19, enrolled during active disease.

The chain combines TRBV15 with TRBJ1-1; 10 bases agree with TRBD1. The CDR3 totals 15 residues. After removal of 3 bases from V and 0 bases from J, the junction contained 1 base not matched to a gene. Per the germline V gene, CDR1 is LNHNV and CDR2 is YYDKDF (reference sequence). The CDR3 DNA reads TGTGCCACCAGCAGCGGGACAGGGGTGAACACTGAAGCTTTCTTT. Residues: CATSSGTGVNTEAFF.

The chain combines TRBV4-3 with TRBJ2-7; 9 nucleotides match TRBD1. Germline V gene sequence: CDR1 LGHNA, CDR2 YSLEER. The length of the CDR3 is 16 residues. With 0 bases clipped from V and 2 bases from J, the junction kept 5 bases outside the gene matches. The CDR3 reads CASSQDSRTGAYEQYF. DNA for the CDR3: TGCGCCAGCAGCCAAGATAGCAGGACAGGGGCCTACGAGCAGTACTTC.

The chain recombines TRBV18 with TRBJ1-2, with 10 bases matching TRBD1. The ends lost 3 bases at V and 7 bases at J; junction bases unmatched: 11. The CDR3 sequence is 16 residues long. Germline V gene lookup returns CDR1 KGHSH and CDR2 LQKENI. The CDR3 DNA follows: TGTGCCAGCTCACCCCAATCCGGGACAGGGGTTTTTGGCTACACCTTC. It specifies CASSPQSGTGVFGYTF.

This chain uses TRBV6-5 with TRBJ1-6; TRBD1 aligns across 7 bases. J was trimmed by 7 bases and V by 7 bases; bases with no gene match: 10. Germline V gene lookup returns CDR1 MNHEY and CDR2 SVGAGI. The CDR3 covers 15 residues. DNA for the CDR3: TGTGCCAGCAAGGGTGCCGGGACAGTAAATTCACCCCTCCACTTT. It translates to CASKGAGTVNSPLHF.

The chain links TRBV11-3 to TRBJ2-2, with D maybe TRBD2 (6 bases). In germline, CDR1 is SGHNT, CDR2 YENEEA. V lost 5 bases and J lost 2, with 15 bases in between. The CDR3 is 16 amino acids. CDR3 bases: TGTGCCAGCAGCCGCGGGACGGACCTAAACACCGGGGAGCTGTTTTTT. As protein: CASSRGTDLNTGELFF. Full variable domain (outside the CDR3, taken from reference TRBV11-3 and TRBJ2-2): EAGVVQSPRYKIIEKKQPVAFWCNPISGHNTLYWYLQNLGQGPELLIRYENEEAVDDSQLPKDRFSAERLKGVDSTLKIQPAELGDSAVYLCASSRGTDLNTGELFFGEGSRLTVL.

The chain couples TRBV5-6 to TRBJ2-7; D possibly corresponds to TRBD2 (6 bases). V was shortened by 4 bases and J by 0 bases, with 17 bases between the two germline ends. This CDR3 has 16 amino acids. Germline V gene lookup returns CDR1 SGHDT and CDR2 YYEEEE. CDR3 residues: CASSAGRRFFSYEQYF. CDR3 DNA: TGTGCCAGCAGCGCGGGACGGCGATTTTTCTCCTACGAGCAGTACTTC.

This clone was counted a single time. The rearrangement joins TRBV6-5 to TRBJ1-1, with D perhaps matching TRBD1 (5 bases). The germline CDR1 and CDR2 sequences are MNHEY and SVGAGI. The CDR3 length is 15 residues. V lost 0 bases to trimming and J lost 2 bases, with 10 bases between them. Here the CDR3 DNA reads TGTGCCAGCAGTTACTCGGGGGGTATCAACACTGAAGCTTTCTTT. Protein: CASSYSGGINTEAFF.

The chain employs TRBV19 and TRBJ1-5; D ambiguous. This CDR3 has 14 amino acids. Trimming removed 6 bases at V and 5 bases at J, with 14 bases between. The germline CDR1 and CDR2 sequences are LNHDA and SQIVND (reference sequence). The CDR3 DNA reads TGTGCCAGTAGGGGTACTAATTCTTATCAGCCCCAGCATTTT. This sequence encodes CASRGTNSYQPQHF.

This sequence joins TRBV19 and TRBJ1-4, with TRBD1 as a possible D gene (6 bases). The CDR3 covers 14 residues. CDR1 and CDR2 (germline): LNHDA, SQIVND (reference sequence). The V end lost 6 bases, the J end lost 0 bases, and 8 bases lay between the germline ends. DNA for the CDR3: TGTGCCAGTAGGCCAGGGGCAACTAATGAAAAACTGTTTTTT. Translated, it gives CASRPGATNEKLFF.

This chain joins TRBV7-2 and TRBJ2-5, with D hard to call. The V gene's germline CDR1 is SGHTA and CDR2 FQGNSA. The CDR3 extends over 12 amino acids. V lost 6 bases and J 5 bases, leaving 10 bases between the germline ends. The CDR3 loop reads CASSFGVETQYF. The CDR3 DNA sequence: TGTGCCAGCAGTTTCGGAGTGGAGACCCAGTACTTC.